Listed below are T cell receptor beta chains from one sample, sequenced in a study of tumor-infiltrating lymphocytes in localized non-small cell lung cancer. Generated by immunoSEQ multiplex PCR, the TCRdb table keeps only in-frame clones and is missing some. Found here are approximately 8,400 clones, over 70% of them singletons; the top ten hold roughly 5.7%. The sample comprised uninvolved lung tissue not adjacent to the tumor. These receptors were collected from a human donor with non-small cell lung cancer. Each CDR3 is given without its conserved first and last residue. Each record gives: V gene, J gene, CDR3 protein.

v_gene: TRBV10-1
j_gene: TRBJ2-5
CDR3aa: ASSEGETQY

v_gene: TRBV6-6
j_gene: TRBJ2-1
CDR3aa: ASTRLNQGNEQF

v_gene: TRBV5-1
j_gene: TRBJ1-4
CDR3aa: ASSLQNEKLF

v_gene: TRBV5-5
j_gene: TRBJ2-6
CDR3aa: ASSGDRWSSGANVLT

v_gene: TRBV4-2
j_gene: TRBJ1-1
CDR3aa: ASSQNTGGDTEAF

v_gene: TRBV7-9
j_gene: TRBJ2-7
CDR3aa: ASSFVSGRAYEQY

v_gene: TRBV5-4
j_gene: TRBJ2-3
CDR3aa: ASSRRLAGGTDTQY

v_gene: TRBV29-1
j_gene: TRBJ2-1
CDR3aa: SVDPGQSSSSYNEQF

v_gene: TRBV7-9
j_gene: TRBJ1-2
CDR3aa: ASSFQGQGVGGYT

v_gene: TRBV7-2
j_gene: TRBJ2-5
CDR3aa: ASNGASGRSETQY

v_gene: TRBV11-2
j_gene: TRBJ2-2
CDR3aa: ASSELLPRDRGGGELF

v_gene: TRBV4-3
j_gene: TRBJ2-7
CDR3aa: ASSQDWGSGSRSYEQY

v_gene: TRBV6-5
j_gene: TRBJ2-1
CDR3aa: ASSTPMHNEQF

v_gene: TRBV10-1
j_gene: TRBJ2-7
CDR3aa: ASSESSPRSY

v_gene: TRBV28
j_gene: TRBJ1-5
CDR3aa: ASRGQGGQPQH

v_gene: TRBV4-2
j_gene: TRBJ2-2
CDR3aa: ASSQQSTGELF

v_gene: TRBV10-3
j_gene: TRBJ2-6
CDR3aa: AISESGSGANVLT

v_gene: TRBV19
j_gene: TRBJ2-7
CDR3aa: ASSIRKGEQY

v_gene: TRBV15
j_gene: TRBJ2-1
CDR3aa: ATSRDEWLAGDNEQF

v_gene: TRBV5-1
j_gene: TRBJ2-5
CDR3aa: ASSFGTSGSFFETQY

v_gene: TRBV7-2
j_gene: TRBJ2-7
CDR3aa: ASSIARSGGRYEQY

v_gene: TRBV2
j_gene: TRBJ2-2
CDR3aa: ASSDSGPGELF

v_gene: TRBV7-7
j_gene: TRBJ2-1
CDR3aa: ASSSRQGNEQF

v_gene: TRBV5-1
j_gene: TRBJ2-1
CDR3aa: ASSIAGLDYNEQF

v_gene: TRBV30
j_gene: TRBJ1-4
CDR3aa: AWRTRGQGADEKLF

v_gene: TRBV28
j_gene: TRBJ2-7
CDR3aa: ASITQGMAYEQY

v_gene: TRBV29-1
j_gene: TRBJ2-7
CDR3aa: SAEGDYEQY

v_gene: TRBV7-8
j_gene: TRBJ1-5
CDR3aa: ASSTGDRGGYQPQH

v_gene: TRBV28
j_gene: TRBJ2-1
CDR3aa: ASRGLAFDEQF

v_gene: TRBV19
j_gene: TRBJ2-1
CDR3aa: ASSITLAGISYNEQF

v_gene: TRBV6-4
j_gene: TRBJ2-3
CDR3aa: ASSDSAGGGSTDTQY

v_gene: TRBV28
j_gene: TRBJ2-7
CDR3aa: ASNPLGAGGQYEQY

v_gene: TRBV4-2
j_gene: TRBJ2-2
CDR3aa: ASSQVRTSGTGELF

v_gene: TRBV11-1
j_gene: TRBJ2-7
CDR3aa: ASSLEGAVTYEQY

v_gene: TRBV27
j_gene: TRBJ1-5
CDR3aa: ASSLSDRFNQPQH

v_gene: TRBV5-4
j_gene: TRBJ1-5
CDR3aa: ASSPGQGNQPQH

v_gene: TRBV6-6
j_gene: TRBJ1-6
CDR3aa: ASRDLRAGEDSPLH

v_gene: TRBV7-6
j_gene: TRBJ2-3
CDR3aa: ASSLPGSEDTQY

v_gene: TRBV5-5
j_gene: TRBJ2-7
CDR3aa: ASSLLPGFYEQY

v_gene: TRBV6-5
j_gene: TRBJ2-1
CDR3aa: ASSSVLNEQF

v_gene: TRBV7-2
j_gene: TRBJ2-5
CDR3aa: ASSVTSGGLGTQY